The sequence of this T cell receptor (beta chain) was determined in a study of regulatory T cells in long-lasting Graves disease. Study-wide findings and caveats: Reduced TCR diversity was observed in persistent Graves' patients versus newly diagnosed patients.

Both iRepertoire HTBI primers and Arm-PCR of CDR3 regions were used to build the TCR beta libraries. TCRdb reprocessed the multiplex PCR reads via MiXCR and lists one record per CDR3 protein. This table has roughly 420,000 distinct CDR3 sequences, 15% to 18% appearing once. This clonotype was picked up many times. Its specificity is not known. The time point here: newly diagnosed GD, antithyroid drugs for less than 3 months. PBMC RNA was the source of the TCR library. The sequence derives from a female donor with Graves disease. Sample: peripheral blood mononuclear cells (PBMCs), taken at new diagnosis, from a patient treated with antithyroid drugs.

CDR3 loop: CASRQDRLNTEAFF. CDR3 in DNA: TGCGCCAGCAGGCAGGACAGGCTGAACACTGAAGCTTTCTTT. V gene TRBV5-1 combines with J gene TRBJ1-1; 7 bases are a match to TRBD1. The V gene's germline CDR1 is SGHRS and CDR2 YFSETQ. This CDR3 region has 14 residues. J gave up 0 bases and V 5 bases, and 4 bases lay outside the gene matches.